One sample yielded the 8 T cell receptor beta chains listed below, sequenced in a study of cytotoxic CD8 clonotypes in ibrutinib-treated CLL. Profiling relied on immunoSEQ multiplex PCR, and the TCRdb table lists in-frame clones only, not all of them. The repertoire holds some 200,000 clones, with 60% to 80% as singletons. The specimen was PBMCs, collected after 12 months of ibrutinib treatment. All receptors derive from a human donor with chronic lymphocytic leukemia.

The chain employs TRBV6-5 and TRBJ1-2, with 9 bases aligning to TRBD1. After removal of 0 bases from V and 7 bases from J, the junction contained 9 bases not matched to a gene. The V gene's germline CDR1 is MNHEY and CDR2 SVGAGI. This CDR3 has 16 amino acids. The CDR3 loop is CASSYSSRTGASGYTF. The CDR3, as DNA: TGTGCCAGCAGTTACTCGAGTCGGACAGGGGCTAGTGGCTACACCTTC.

The chain joins TRBV30 to TRBJ1-1, with D possibly TRBD1 on 6 matching bases. The V and J ends lost 3 bases and 8 bases respectively, with 13 bases between them. Germline CDR1 is GTSNPN and CDR2 is SVGIG (reference sequence). CDR3 length: 12 amino acids. Here the CDR3 reads CAWSRQAVEAFF. The CDR3 coding sequence is TGTGCCTGGAGCCGACAGGCCGTGGAAGCTTTCTTT.

This clone was observed a few times. This chain connects TRBV19 to TRBJ1-5; 12 positions match TRBD1. V lost 8 bases to trimming and J lost 11 bases; unmatched junction nucleotides: 10. Germline V gene lookup returns CDR1 LNHDA and CDR2 SQIVND (reference sequence). The CDR3 consists of 14 residues. The CDR3 here is CASEGQGAVRAQHF. CDR3 DNA sequence: TGTGCCAGTGAGGGACAGGGGGCGGTTCGGGCCCAGCATTTT.

This clone came up a few times. The chain employs TRBV6-5 and TRBJ1-2; 9 positions match TRBD1. Germline CDR1 and CDR2: MNHEY and SVGAGI. CDR3 size: 14 residues. V lost 6 bases to trimming and J lost 8 bases; unmatched junction nucleotides: 10. This CDR3 reads CASRSTGGAEGYTF. The DNA of the CDR3 is TGTGCCAGCAGGTCCACAGGGGGCGCGGAGGGCTACACCTTC.

This rearrangement joins TRBV4-2 to TRBJ2-5; 8 bases fit TRBD1. Germline assignment: CDR1 LGHNA and CDR2 YNFKEQ. The CDR3 length is 16 residues. The V and J ends lost 1 base and 5 bases, in that order; junction bases with no gene match: 9. CDR3 sequence reads: CASSQGRTGLGETQYF. CDR3 DNA sequence: TGTGCCAGCAGCCAAGGGAGGACAGGGTTAGGGGAGACCCAGTACTTC.

This clone was counted only a few times. The chain combines TRBV4-1 with TRBJ1-4; D gene uncertain. Germline V gene data show CDR1 as MGHRA and CDR2 as YSYEKL. V gave up 4 bases and J gave up 11 bases, with 14 bases separating them. The CDR3 is 13 amino acids. CDR3 region: CASSPGREGKLFF. CDR3 coding DNA: TGCGCCAGCAGCCCAGGCCGGGAAGGGAAACTGTTTTTT.

The chain joins TRBV6-6 to TRBJ2-7, with D possibly being TRBD2 (7 bases). The CDR3 is 16 amino acids. Germline values: CDR1 MNHNY, CDR2 SVGAGI (reference sequence). V was shortened by 5 bases and J by 2 bases, with 19 bases between the two germline ends. In nucleotides, the CDR3 is TGTGCCAGCAGTACTATCCCCGGGGAGGGGGCCTACGAGCAGTACTTC. It specifies CASSTIPGEGAYEQYF.

The rearrangement uses TRBV5-1 and TRBJ1-5; perhaps TRBD1 as D (5 bases). V was cut by 4 bases and J by 2 bases, with 13 bases left in between. CDR1 and CDR2 (germline): SGHRS, YFSETQ. This CDR3 has 15 amino acids. The CDR3 protein is CASSLGEGGNQPQHF. The CDR3 coding sequence is TGCGCCAGCAGCCTGGGGGAGGGAGGCAATCAGCCCCAGCATTTT.